The clone carrying this TCR beta chain appeared a few times. Its antigen remains unidentified. The stimulus was lysate of CMV-infected fibroblasts, 8.5 to 10 ug/mL. Responding CD4+ T cells were sorted by upregulation of both CD40 ligand and CD69. This was the immunoSEQ version 4 assay in survey mode. Method: immunoSEQ multiplex PCR; TCRdb's copy keeps in-frame clones and lacks some. Seen here are a few thousand clones, roughly 70% observed once, and the top ten hold almost 40%. This entry belongs to a study of persistence of HIV-infected CD4 T cells. Deletions cut 6 bases from V and 5 bases from J, with 10 bases between. Germline CDR1 MDHEN, CDR2 SYDVKM. CDR3 length: 12 residues.

This sequence joins TRBV28 and TRBJ1-1; D gene unclear. This material consisted of CD4+ T cells sorted from PBMCs after approximately 20-hour stimulation, taken from a patient who received antiretroviral therapy. The receptor was derived from an adult man with HIV who was CMV-seropositive. The CDR3 region is CASRGDITEAFF. In DNA form, the CDR3 reads TGTGCCAGCAGGGGCGACATAACTGAAGCTTTCTTT.